A single sample is the source of the 13 T cell receptor beta chains below, sequenced in a study of cytomegalovirus exposure and HLA in healthy donors. The PCR had 60 Vbeta and 13 Jbeta primers. Sequenced by immunoSEQ multiplex PCR; TCRdb stores in-frame clones only, minus some. The table records 150,000 to 200,000 clones, just under 80% of them present only once. Sequenced material: PBMCs. These receptors originate from a young man in good health and CMV-seropositive.

This chain joins TRBV5-1 and TRBJ2-7; 8 bases agree with TRBD1. J gave up 6 bases and V 0 bases, and 5 bases lay outside the gene matches. The CDR3 consists of 14 residues. The germline gives CDR1 SGHRS, CDR2 YFSETQ. The CDR3 spells CASSLGQGMGEQYF. The CDR3, as DNA: TGCGCCAGCAGCTTGGGACAGGGGATGGGCGAGCAGTACTTC.

V is TRBV4-1 and J is TRBJ1-5; 7 bases map to TRBD1. J was trimmed by 8 bases and V by 0 bases; bases with no gene match: 7. The CDR3 totals 15 residues. Germline lookup yields CDR1 MGHRA and CDR2 YSYEKL. The CDR3 DNA sequence: TGCGCCAGCAGCCAAGATATTGGCAGGGGGGAGCCCCAGCATTTT. As protein: CASSQDIGRGEPQHF.

V and J are TRBV9 and TRBJ2-7; D is possibly TRBD2 (6 bases). The CDR3 runs to 13 residues. Germline loops: CDR1 SGDLS, CDR2 YYNGEE. With 2 bases removed from V and 5 bases from J, the gap between germline ends came to 11 bases. CDR3 sequence reads: CASSVGRSHEQYF. The CDR3 bases are TGTGCCAGCAGCGTGGGGAGGTCCCACGAGCAGTACTTC.

The rearrangement joins TRBV27 to TRBJ1-5; possibly TRBD1 for D (6 bases). CDR3 length: 13 residues. Germline loops: CDR1 MNHEY, CDR2 SMNVEV (reference sequence). V dropped 4 bases and J dropped 7 bases, with 11 bases sitting between them. The CDR3 reads CASSSTGYQPQHF. As DNA, the CDR3 is TGTGCCAGCAGTTCTACAGGGTACCAGCCCCAGCATTTT.

This clone is a singleton in its sample. The chain carries TRBV19 and TRBJ2-4, with TRBD2 as a possible D gene (5 bases). V lost 6 bases and J lost 8, with 14 bases in between. This CDR3 is built from 13 residues. Germline V lookup: CDR1 LNHDA, CDR2 SQIVND (reference sequence). CDR3 DNA: TGTGCCAGTAGCCAAGTGTCGGGGTACATTCAGTACTTC. This translates into CASSQVSGYIQYF.

The table lists this clone with a few counts. V gene TRBV5-1 combines with J gene TRBJ2-7; 10 nucleotides align to TRBD1. Germline V gives CDR1 SGHRS, CDR2 YFSETQ. The CDR3 contains 14 residues. V dropped 3 bases and J dropped 6; count of bases not matched to a gene: 6. CDR3 in amino acids: CASSSTGTGAEQYF. The CDR3 nucleotides read TGCGCCAGCAGCTCCACCGGGACAGGGGCCGAGCAGTACTTC.

The chain couples TRBV10-1 to TRBJ2-3; possibly TRBD1 for D (5 bases). V was shortened by 4 bases and J by 2 bases, with 7 bases between the two germline ends. Germline V lookup: CDR1 WNHNN, CDR2 SYGVQD (reference sequence). CDR3 length equals 13 residues. For the CDR3, the DNA is TGCGCCAGCAGTGCTGGGGCCACAGATACGCAGTATTTT. This translates into CASSAGATDTQYF.

V and J are TRBV2 and TRBJ1-5; weak D call: TRBD1 (6 bases). The CDR3 is 13 residues long. V was clipped by 7 bases and J by 3 bases, with 10 bases between them. Germline CDR1 reads SNHLY; CDR2 reads FYNNEI. CDR3: CASTGQTNQPQHF. The CDR3 DNA follows: TGTGCCAGCACTGGACAGACCAATCAGCCCCAGCATTTT.

The chain links TRBV5-1 to TRBJ2-7; TRBD1 matches at 8 bases. The CDR3 is 18 amino acids. V gave up 1 base and J gave up 0 bases; unmatched junction bases: 12. The V gene's germline CDR1 is SGHRS and CDR2 YFSETQ. The CDR3 sequence: CASSLRQGSTTFSYEQYF. CDR3 nucleotides: TGCGCCAGCAGCTTGAGACAGGGGTCCACTACCTTCTCCTACGAGCAGTACTTC.

J is TRBJ1-5 and V is TRBV27; 9 nucleotides agree with TRBD1. This CDR3 contains 14 residues. V gave up 3 bases and J gave up 6 bases; unmatched junction bases: 3. CDR1 MNHEY and CDR2 SMNVEV come from the germline V gene (reference sequence). The CDR3 DNA reads as TGTGCCAGCAGTTTGGACAGGGGTACTCAGCCCCAGCATTTT. The encoded protein is CASSLDRGTQPQHF.

The CDR3: CASSPGGQGAPGYTF. DNA of the CDR3: TGTGCCAGCAGCCCCGGCGGACAGGGGGCGCCTGGCTACACCTTC. The rearrangement links TRBV5-6 to TRBJ1-2; 11 nucleotides agree with TRBD1. The germline V gene encodes CDR1 SGHDT and CDR2 YYEEEE. After removal of 4 bases from V and 7 bases from J, the junction contained 9 bases not matched to a gene. This CDR3 spans 15 amino acids.

In its sample, this clone was seen once. The V gene is TRBV19, the J gene TRBJ1-2; 7 bases agree with TRBD1. The CDR3 consists of 17 residues. After removal of 5 bases from V and 2 bases from J, the junction contained 14 bases not matched to a gene. Looked up from germline, CDR1 is LNHDA and CDR2 is SQIVND (reference sequence). CDR3 nucleotides: TGTGCCAGTAGTTTGGAGGGGACAGTTATGCTGAACTATGGCTACACCTTC. Its protein product is CASSLEGTVMLNYGYTF.

The table lists this clone with a count of one. This chain links TRBV30 with TRBJ2-7; no clear D gene. This CDR3 has 14 residues. The germline gives CDR1 GTSNPN, CDR2 SVGIG (reference sequence). V dropped 0 bases and J dropped 1 base, with 10 bases sitting between them. The CDR3 here is CAWSVRGWSYEQYF. For the CDR3, the DNA is TGTGCCTGGAGTGTACGTGGCTGGTCCTACGAGCAGTACTTC.